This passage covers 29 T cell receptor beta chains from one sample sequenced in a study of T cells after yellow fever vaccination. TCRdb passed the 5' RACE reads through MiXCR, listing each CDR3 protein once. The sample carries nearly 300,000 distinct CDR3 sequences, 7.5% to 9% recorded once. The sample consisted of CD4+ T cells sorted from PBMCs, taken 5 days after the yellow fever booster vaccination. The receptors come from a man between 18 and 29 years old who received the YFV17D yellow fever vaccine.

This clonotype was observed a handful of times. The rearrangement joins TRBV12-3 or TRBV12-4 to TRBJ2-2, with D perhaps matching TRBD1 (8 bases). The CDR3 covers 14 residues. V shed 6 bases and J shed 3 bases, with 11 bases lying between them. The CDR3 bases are TGTGCCAGCAGACAGGGGGGGTACACCGGGGAGCTGTTTTTT. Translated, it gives CASRQGGYTGELFF.

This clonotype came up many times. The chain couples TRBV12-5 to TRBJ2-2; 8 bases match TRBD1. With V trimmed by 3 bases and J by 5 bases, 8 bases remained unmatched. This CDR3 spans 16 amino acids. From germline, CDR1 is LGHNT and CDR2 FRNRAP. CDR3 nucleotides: TGTGCTAGTGGTTTTAGGGCAGGGGGCGCAACCGGGGAGCTGTTTTTT. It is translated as CASGFRAGGATGELFF.

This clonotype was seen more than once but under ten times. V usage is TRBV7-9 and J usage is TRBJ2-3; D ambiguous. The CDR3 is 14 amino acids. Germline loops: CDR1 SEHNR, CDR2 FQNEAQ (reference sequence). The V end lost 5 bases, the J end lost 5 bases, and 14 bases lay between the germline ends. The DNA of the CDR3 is TGTGCCAGCAGCCTTATCTACTTTGGAGATACGCAGTATTTT. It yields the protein CASSLIYFGDTQYF. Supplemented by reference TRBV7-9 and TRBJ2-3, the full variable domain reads DTGVSQNPRHKITKRGQNVTFRCDPISEHNRLYWYRQTLGQGPEFLTYFQNEAQLEKSRLLSDRFSAERPKGSFSTLEIQRTEQGDSAMYLCASSLIYFGDTQYFGPGTRLTVL.

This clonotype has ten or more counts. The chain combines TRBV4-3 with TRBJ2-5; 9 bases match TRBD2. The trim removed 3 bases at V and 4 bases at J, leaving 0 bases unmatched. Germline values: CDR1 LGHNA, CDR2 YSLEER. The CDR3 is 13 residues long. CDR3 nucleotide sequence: TGCGCCAGCAGCCAGGGACTAGCAGAGACCCAGTACTTC. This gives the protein CASSQGLAETQYF.

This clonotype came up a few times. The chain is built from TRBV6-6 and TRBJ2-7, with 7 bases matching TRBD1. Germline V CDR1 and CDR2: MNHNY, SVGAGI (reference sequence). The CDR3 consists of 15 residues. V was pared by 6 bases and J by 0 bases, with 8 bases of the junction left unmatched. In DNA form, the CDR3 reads TGTGCCAGCAGCCTCGGGACAGTCCTCTCCTACGAGCAGTACGTC. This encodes CASSLGTVLSYEQYV.

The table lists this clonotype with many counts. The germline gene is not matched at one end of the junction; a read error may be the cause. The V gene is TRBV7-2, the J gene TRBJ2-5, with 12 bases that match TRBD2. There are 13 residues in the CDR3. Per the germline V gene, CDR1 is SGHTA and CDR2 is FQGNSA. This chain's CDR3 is CASSSFLAGGPVF. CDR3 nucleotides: TGTGCCAGCAGCTCATTCCTAGCGGGGGGGCCGGTCTTC.

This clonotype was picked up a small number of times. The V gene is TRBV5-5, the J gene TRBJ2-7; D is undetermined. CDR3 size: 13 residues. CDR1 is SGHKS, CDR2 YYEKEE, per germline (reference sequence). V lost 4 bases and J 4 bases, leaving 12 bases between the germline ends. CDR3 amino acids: CASSALDGYEQYV. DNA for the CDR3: TGTGCCAGCAGCGCTTTGGACGGTTACGAGCAGTACGTC.

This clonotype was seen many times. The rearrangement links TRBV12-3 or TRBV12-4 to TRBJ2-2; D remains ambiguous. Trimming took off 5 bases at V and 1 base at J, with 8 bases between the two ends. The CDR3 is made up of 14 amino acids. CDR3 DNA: TGTGCCAGCAGTCGGTCCGGGAACACCGGGGAGCTGTTTTTT. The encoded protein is CASSRSGNTGELFF.

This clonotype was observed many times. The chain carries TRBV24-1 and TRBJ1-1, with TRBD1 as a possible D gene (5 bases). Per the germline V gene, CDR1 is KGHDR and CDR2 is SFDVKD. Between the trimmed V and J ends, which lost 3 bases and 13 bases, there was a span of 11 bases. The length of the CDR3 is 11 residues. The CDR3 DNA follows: TGTGCCACCAGTGATGGGGTGAGGGGTTTCTTT. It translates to CATSDGVRGFF.

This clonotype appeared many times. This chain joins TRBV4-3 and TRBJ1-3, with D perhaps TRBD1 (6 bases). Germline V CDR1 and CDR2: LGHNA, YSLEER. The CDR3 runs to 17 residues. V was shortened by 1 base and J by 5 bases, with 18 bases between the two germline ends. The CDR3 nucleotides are TGCGCCAGCAGCCAAGGTTTCGTACGGGACACTAGAAACACCATATATTTT. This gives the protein CASSQGFVRDTRNTIYF.

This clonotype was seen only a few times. Here the CDR3 DNA reads TGCGCCAGCAGCATAAGACAGGCGGGGGACACTGAAGCTTTCTTT. It specifies CASSIRQAGDTEAFF. The chain employs TRBV5-1 and TRBJ1-1, with a possible D match to TRBD1 (6 bases). The V end was cut by 4 bases, the J end by 3 bases, with 16 bases between. Per germline, CDR1 SGHRS and CDR2 YFSETQ. The CDR3 sequence is 15 residues long.

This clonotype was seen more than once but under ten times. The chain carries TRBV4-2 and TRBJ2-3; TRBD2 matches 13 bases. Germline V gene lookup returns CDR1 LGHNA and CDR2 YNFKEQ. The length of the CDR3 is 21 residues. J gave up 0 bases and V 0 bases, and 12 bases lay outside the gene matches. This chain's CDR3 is CASSQESHPPGLAGSTDTQYF. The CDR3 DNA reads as TGTGCCAGCAGCCAAGAGTCCCACCCTCCGGGACTAGCGGGGAGCACAGATACGCAGTATTTT.

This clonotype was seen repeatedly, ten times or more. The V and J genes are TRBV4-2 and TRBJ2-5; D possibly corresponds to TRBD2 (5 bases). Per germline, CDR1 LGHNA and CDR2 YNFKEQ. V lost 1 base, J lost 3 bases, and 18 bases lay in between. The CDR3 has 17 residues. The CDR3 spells CASSQGSYGSGEETQYF. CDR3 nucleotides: TGTGCCAGCAGCCAAGGGAGTTACGGCAGCGGAGAAGAGACCCAGTACTTC.

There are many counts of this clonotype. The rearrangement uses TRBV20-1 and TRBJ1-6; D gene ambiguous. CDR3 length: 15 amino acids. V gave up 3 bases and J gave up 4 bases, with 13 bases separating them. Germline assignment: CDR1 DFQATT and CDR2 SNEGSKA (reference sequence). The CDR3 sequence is CSASSRGFYNSPLHF. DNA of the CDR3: TGCAGTGCTAGCTCTCGGGGTTTTTATAATTCACCCCTCCACTTT.

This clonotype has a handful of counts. CDR3 nucleotide sequence: TGTGCCAGCTCACCGACAGGGGTTGCCCATGGCTACACCTTC. It translates to CASSPTGVAHGYTF. The chain links TRBV18 to TRBJ1-2, with 8 bases that match TRBD1. The CDR3 runs 14 residues. CDR1 is KGHSH and CDR2 is LQKENI in the germline V gene. The ends lost 3 bases at V and 6 bases at J; junction bases unmatched: 6.

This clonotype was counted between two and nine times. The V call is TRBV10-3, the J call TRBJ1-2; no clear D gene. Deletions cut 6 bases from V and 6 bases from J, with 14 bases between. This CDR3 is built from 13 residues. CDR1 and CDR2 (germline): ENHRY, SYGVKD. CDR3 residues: CAISASLIDGYTF. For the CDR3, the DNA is TGTGCCATCAGCGCCAGTTTAATAGATGGCTACACCTTC.

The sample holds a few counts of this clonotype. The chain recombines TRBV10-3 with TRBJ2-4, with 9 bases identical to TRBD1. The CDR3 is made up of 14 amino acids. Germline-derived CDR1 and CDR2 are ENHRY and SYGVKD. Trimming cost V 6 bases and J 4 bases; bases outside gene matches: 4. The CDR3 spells CAIRAGTGKNIQYF. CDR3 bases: TGTGCCATCAGAGCCGGGACAGGGAAAAACATTCAGTACTTC.

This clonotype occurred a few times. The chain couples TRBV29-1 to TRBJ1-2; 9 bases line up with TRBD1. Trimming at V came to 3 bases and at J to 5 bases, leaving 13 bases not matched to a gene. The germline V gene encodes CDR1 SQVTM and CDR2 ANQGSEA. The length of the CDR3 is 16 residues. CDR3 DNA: TGCAGCGTTGATTTCTTACAGGGGGCGGGAGAGTATGGCTACACCTTC. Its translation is CSVDFLQGAGEYGYTF.

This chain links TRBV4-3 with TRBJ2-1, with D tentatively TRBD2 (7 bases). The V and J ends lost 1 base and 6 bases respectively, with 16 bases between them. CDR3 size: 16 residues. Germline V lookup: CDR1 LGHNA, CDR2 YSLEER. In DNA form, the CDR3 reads TGCGCCAGCAGCCAAGTCATCGGGGGGCTCGGCAATGAGCAGTTCTTC. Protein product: CASSQVIGGLGNEQFF.

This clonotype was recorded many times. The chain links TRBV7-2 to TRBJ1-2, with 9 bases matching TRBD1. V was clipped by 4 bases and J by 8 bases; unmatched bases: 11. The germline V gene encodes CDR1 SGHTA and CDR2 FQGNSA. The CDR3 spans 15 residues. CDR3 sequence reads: CASSWPPGQGRGYTF. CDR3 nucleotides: TGTGCCAGCAGCTGGCCGCCGGGACAGGGCCGCGGCTACACCTTC.

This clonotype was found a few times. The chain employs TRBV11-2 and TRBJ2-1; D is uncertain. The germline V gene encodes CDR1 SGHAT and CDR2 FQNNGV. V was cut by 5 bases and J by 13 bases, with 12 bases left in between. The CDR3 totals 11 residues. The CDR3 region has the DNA TGTGCCAGCAGCCCCCGGTTGAGACAGTTCTTC. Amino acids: CASSPRLRQFF.

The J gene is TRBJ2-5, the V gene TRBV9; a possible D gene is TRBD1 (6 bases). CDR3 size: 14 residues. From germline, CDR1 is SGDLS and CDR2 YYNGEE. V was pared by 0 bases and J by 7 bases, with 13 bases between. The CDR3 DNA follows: TGTGCCAGCAGCGTAGATTATCAACAGGGGACCCAGTACTTC. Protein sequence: CASSVDYQQGTQYF.

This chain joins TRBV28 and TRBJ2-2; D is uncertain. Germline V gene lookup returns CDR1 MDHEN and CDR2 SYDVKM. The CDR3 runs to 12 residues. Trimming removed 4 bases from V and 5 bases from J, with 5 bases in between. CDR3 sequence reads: CASSSQTGELFF. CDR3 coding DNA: TGTGCCAGCAGTTCCCAGACCGGGGAGCTGTTTTTT.

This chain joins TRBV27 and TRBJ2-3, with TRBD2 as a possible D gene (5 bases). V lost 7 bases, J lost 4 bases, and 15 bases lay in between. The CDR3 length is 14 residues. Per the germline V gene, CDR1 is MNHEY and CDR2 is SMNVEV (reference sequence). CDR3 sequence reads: CASTLRTAADTQYF. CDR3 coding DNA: TGTGCCAGCACCCTAAGGACTGCGGCAGATACGCAGTATTTT.

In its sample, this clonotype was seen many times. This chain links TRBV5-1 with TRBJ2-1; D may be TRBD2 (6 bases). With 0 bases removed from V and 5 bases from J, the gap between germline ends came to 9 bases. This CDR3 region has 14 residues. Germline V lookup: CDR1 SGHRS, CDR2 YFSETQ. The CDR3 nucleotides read TGCGCCAGCAGCTTGGGACTAGTAGACAATGAGCAGTTCTTC. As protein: CASSLGLVDNEQFF. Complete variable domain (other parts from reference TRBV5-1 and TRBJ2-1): KAGVTQTPRYLIKTRGQQVTLSCSPISGHRSVSWYQQTPGQGLQFLFEYFSETQRNKGNFPGRFSGRQFSNSRSEMNVSTLELGDSALYLCASSLGLVDNEQFFGPGTRLTVL.

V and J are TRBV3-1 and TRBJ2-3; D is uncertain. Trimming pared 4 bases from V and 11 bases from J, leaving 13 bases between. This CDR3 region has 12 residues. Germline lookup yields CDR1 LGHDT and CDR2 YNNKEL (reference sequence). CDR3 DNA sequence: TGTGCCAGCAGCCCCGGCGACCGGTGGCAGTATTTT. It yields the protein CASSPGDRWQYF.

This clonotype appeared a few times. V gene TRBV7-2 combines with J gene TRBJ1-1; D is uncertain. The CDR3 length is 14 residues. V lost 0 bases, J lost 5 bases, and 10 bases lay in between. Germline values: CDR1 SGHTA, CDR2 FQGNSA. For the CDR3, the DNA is TGTGCCAGCAGCTTAGCCGCGGGTAGGACTGAAGCTTTCTTT. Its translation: CASSLAAGRTEAFF. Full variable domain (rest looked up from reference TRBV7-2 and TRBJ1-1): GAGVSQSPSNKVTEKGKDVELRCDPISGHTALYWYRQSLGQGLEFLIYFQGNSAPDKSGLPSDRFSAERTGGSVSTLTIQRTQQEDSAVYLCASSLAAGRTEAFFGQGTRLTVV.

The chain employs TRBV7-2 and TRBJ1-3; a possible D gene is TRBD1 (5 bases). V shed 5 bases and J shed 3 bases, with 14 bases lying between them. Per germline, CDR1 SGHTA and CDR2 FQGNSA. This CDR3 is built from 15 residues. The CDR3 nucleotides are TGTGCCAGCAGCCCTCGGATGGGGGATGGAAACACCATATATTTT. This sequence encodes CASSPRMGDGNTIYF.

CDR3 in DNA: TGTGCCAGCAGCACCTGGACAGGGGGACTCTACGAGCAGTACTTC. Its translation: CASSTWTGGLYEQYF. The chain recombines TRBV7-9 with TRBJ2-7, with 10 bases that match TRBD1. This CDR3 has 15 residues. The trim removed 5 bases at V and 3 bases at J, leaving 7 bases unmatched. Germline V CDR1 and CDR2: SEHNR, FQNEAQ (reference sequence).